This TCR beta chain comes out of a study of blood T cell repertoires in COVID-19. On the study more broadly: COVID-19 samples, acute and convalescent, were from the United States, Italy and Spain. T cells, B-cell-depleted T cells, or PBMCs provided the cDNA or gDNA that served as material.

Method: immunoSEQ multiplex PCR; TCRdb's copy keeps in-frame clones and lacks some. The sample holds about 250,000 clones, 85% to 90% seen once. Individuals drawn from 20 to 25 US areas were about 18 to 95 years old. Cohort placement rested on clinical history that participants reported themselves. The sample comprised PBMCs or T cells enriched from blood (not recorded which). This TCR derives from a woman aged 18-29 years who had recovered from COVID-19.

The CDR3 region is CASSFRGAKATNEKLFF. The CDR3 region has the DNA TGTGCCAGCAGCTTCCGGGGGGCGAAAGCAACTAATGAAAAACTGTTTTTT. The rearrangement joins TRBV11-2 to TRBJ1-4, with D perhaps TRBD1 (6 bases). Germline lookup yields CDR1 SGHAT and CDR2 FQNNGV. Trimming stripped 3 bases from V and 0 bases from J, with 14 bases between. The CDR3 has 17 residues.